These T cell receptor beta chains were read from a single sample in a study of PD-1 blockade in classical Hodgkin lymphoma. The protocol was immunoSEQ multiplex PCR, while the TCRdb copy is restricted to in-frame clones and leaves out a portion. This sample has fewer than 9,500 clones; about 91% occur once, and the top ten carry over 7.5%. The sequencing input was CD8+ T cells from blood. Receptors were obtained from a human donor with classical Hodgkin lymphoma. Each CDR3 is given without its conserved first and last residue.

v_gene: TRBV19
j_gene: TRBJ1-1
len: 9
CDR3aa: ASLENTEAF

v_gene: TRBV5-6
j_gene: TRBJ2-7
len: 13
CDR3aa: ASSLEVGAPYEQY

v_gene: TRBV7-6
j_gene: TRBJ2-2
len: 14
CDR3aa: ASSLVSGSGTGELF

v_gene: TRBV5-1
j_gene: TRBJ1-2
len: 10
CDR3aa: ASRFELGGYT

v_gene: TRBV5-6
j_gene: TRBJ2-7
len: 12
CDR3aa: ASSFSGSVYEQY

v_gene: TRBV10-1
j_gene: TRBJ2-5
len: 9
CDR3aa: AITGGETQY

v_gene: TRBV2
j_gene: TRBJ1-5
len: 15
CDR3aa: ASSELADRVLGQPQH

v_gene: TRBV27
j_gene: TRBJ2-7
len: 14
CDR3aa: ASNPAGGTGFHEQY

v_gene: TRBV29-1
j_gene: TRBJ1-1
len: 10
CDR3aa: SVEEGGSEAF

v_gene: TRBV4-1
j_gene: TRBJ1-1
len: 13
CDR3aa: ASSQGRGDYTEAF

v_gene: TRBV11-1
j_gene: TRBJ2-3
len: 12
CDR3aa: ASSYLTSTDTQY

v_gene: TRBV2
j_gene: TRBJ2-7
len: 11
CDR3aa: ASSESNAYEQY

v_gene: TRBV10-3
j_gene: TRBJ1-6
len: 10
CDR3aa: AIGGGESPLH

v_gene: TRBV6-4
j_gene: TRBJ2-3
len: 12
CDR3aa: ASSELAGADTQY

v_gene: TRBV5-4
j_gene: TRBJ1-2
len: 13
CDR3aa: ASSWGRMRAYGYT

v_gene: TRBV4-1
j_gene: TRBJ2-1
len: 12
CDR3aa: ASSQVGGGPEQF

v_gene: TRBV19
j_gene: TRBJ1-5
len: 11
CDR3aa: ASATDSNQPQH

v_gene: TRBV15
j_gene: TRBJ2-1
len: 16
CDR3aa: ATSRGASGSLPFDEQF

v_gene: TRBV5-6
j_gene: TRBJ2-7
len: 11
CDR3aa: ASSLGGDYEQY

v_gene: TRBV7-9
j_gene: TRBJ2-7
len: 14
CDR3aa: ASSSQGTGTAYEQY

v_gene: TRBV6-1
j_gene: TRBJ1-1
len: 11
CDR3aa: ASRRLGDTEAF

v_gene: TRBV4-1
j_gene: TRBJ1-2
len: 13
CDR3aa: ASSQGGGLLYGYT

v_gene: TRBV19
j_gene: TRBJ2-5
len: 15
CDR3aa: ASSTIGPGDMGETQY

v_gene: TRBV2
j_gene: TRBJ1-1
len: 11
CDR3aa: ASSEWGTTEAF

v_gene: TRBV27
j_gene: TRBJ2-3
len: 11
CDR3aa: ASVGEFSDTQY

v_gene: TRBV9
j_gene: TRBJ1-2
len: 11
CDR3aa: ASSVRGNYGYT

v_gene: TRBV19
j_gene: TRBJ1-2
len: 15
CDR3aa: ASSTRDREFGSYGYT